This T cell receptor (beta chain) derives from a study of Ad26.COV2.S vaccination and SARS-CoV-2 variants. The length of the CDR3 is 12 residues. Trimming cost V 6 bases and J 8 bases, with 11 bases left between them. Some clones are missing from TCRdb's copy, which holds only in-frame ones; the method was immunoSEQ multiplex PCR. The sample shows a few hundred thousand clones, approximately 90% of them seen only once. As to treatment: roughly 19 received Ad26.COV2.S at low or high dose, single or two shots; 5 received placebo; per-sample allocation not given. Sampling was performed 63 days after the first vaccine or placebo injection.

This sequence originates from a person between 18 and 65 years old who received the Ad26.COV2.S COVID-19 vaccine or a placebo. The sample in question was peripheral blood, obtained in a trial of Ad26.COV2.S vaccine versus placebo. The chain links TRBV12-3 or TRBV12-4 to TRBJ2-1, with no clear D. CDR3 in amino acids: CASRGYPDEQFF. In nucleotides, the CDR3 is TGTGCCAGCAGGGGGTATCCGGATGAGCAGTTCTTC.